Listed below are T cell receptor beta chains from one sample, sequenced in a study of blood T cell repertoires in COVID-19. Repertoires were generated with immunoSEQ multiplex PCR, while TCRdb's copy carries only in-frame clones and drops some. This table holds about 81,000 clones, approximately 80% found once. Sequenced material: peripheral blood. The receptors shown here come from a human donor in a cohort sampled during active COVID-19. CDR3s include the opening cysteine and the closing phenylalanine or tryptophan. The order of the fields is J gene, V gene, D gene, clone size, CDR3 DNA, CDR3 protein. The D gene is left open where the match is weak. Clone size is shown for a subset of rows, as once, few, many or a class of expanded clone.

>TRBJ2-7|TRBV12-3/TRBV12-4|TRBD1|-
TGTGCCAGCAGCGGACAGGGCCACTACGAGCAGTACTTC
CASSGQGHYEQYF
>TRBJ2-1|TRBV7-9|-|-
TGTGCCAGCAGCCCCCGGACAGACAATGAGCAGTTCTTC
CASSPRTDNEQFF
>TRBJ1-2|TRBV5-1|TRBD1|once
TGCGCCAGCAGCTTCCGGACAGGGACGGGGGGCTACACCTTC
CASSFRTGTGGYTF
>TRBJ2-2|TRBV2|TRBD2|medium-sized
TGTGCCAGCATGGCGAGCGGGGGGAAAACCGGGGAGCTGTTTTTT
CASMASGGKTGELFF
>TRBJ2-1|TRBV6-2/TRBV6-3|TRBD2|few
TGTGCCAGCAGCCTCGCTGCGGGGGGGGCCTATGAGCAGTTCTTC
CASSLAAGGAYEQFF
>TRBJ1-1|TRBV18|TRBD1|-
TGTGCCAGCTCACTAGGACAGGGGGGGAACACTGAAGCTTTCTTT
CASSLGQGGNTEAFF
>TRBJ1-6|TRBV7-3|-|-
TGTGCCAGCAGCTTGGGTTTGCGGTCACCCCTCCACTTT
CASSLGLRSPLHF
>TRBJ1-1|TRBV5-4|TRBD1|-
TGTGCCAGCAGCTCCGGGACAGGGTGGGCTGAAGCTTTCTTT
CASSSGTGWAEAFF
>TRBJ2-7|TRBV25-1|TRBD2|-
TGTGCCAGCAGTACACTGACTAGCGGGGGATACGAGCAGTACTTC
CASSTLTSGGYEQYF
>TRBJ1-3|TRBV6-1|TRBD1|-
TGTGCCAGCAGTGAAACGATGACAGGGGGCAACACCATATATTTT
CASSETMTGGNTIYF
>TRBJ2-5|TRBV27|-|-
TGTGCCAGCAGTTCAGTCAGAGGGCAAGAGACCCAGTACTTC
CASSSVRGQETQYF
>TRBJ2-2|TRBV2|TRBD1|-
TGTGCCAGCATGTCGGACAGGGCCGCCGGGGAGCTGTTTTTT
CASMSDRAAGELFF
>TRBJ1-1|TRBV10-2|-|-
TGCGCCAGCAGCGTTAGGACAGCCCAGAACACTGAAGCTTTCTTT
CASSVRTAQNTEAFF
>TRBJ2-2|TRBV7-9|-|-
TGTGCCAGCAGCTTAGTGAGGAACACCGGGGAGCTGTTTTTT
CASSLVRNTGELFF
>TRBJ2-2|TRBV19|TRBD2|-
TGTGCCAGTAGTCTAGCGGGGGGAACCACCGGGGAGCTGTTTTTT
CASSLAGGTTGELFF
>TRBJ1-1|TRBV5-1|-|few
TGCGCCAGCAGCTTGGTAGGGGTAGGCACTGAAGCTTTCTTT
CASSLVGVGTEAFF
>TRBJ1-4|TRBV6-5|-|-
TGTGCCACCATGAGTGGACAGCTCAATGAAAAACTGTTTTTT
CATMSGQLNEKLFF
>TRBJ2-1|TRBV19|-|few
TGTGCCAGTAGTATATTGGTAGGTGGTAGACTAAACTACAATGAGCAGTTCTTC
CASSILVGGRLNYNEQFF
>TRBJ2-1|TRBV7-9|TRBD1|-
TGTGCCAGCAGCGCCATCCGGGACAGGGTCAACAATGAGCAGTTCTTC
CASSAIRDRVNNEQFF
>TRBJ1-1|TRBV5-1|-|-
TGCGCCAGCAGCTTGGATTCAGGGCCGGGCACTGAAGCTTTCTTT
CASSLDSGPGTEAFF
>TRBJ1-4|TRBV5-1|-|once
TGCGCCAGCAGCTTACAGGGTGGCACTAATGAAAAACTGTTTTTT
CASSLQGGTNEKLFF
>TRBJ1-2|TRBV19|-|-
TGTGCCAGTAAATCGTCGGGAGATAACTATGGCTACACCTTC
CASKSSGDNYGYTF
>TRBJ1-2|TRBV6-6|TRBD1|once
TGTGCCAGCAGAATGGGACAGGGCTCTCTCTATGGCTACACCTTC
CASRMGQGSLYGYTF
>TRBJ2-2|TRBV6-6|TRBD1|once
TGTGCCACCCAACCGCCGGGACAGGGGACCGGGGAGCTGTTTTTT
CATQPPGQGTGELFF
>TRBJ2-5|TRBV27|-|once
TGTGCCAGCAGTTTCCTCTCTCGGTTTGATAAAGAGACCCAGTACTTC
CASSFLSRFDKETQYF
>TRBJ1-5|TRBV2|-|-
TGTGCCAGCAGTGATAGGGGCCGCAATCAGCCCCAGCATTTT
CASSDRGRNQPQHF
>TRBJ1-1|TRBV3-1/TRBV3-2|TRBD1|-
TGTGCCAGCAGCCGAGGACAGGGGGGATCTGAAGCTTTCTTT
CASSRGQGGSEAFF
>TRBJ2-3|TRBV5-1|-|-
TGCGCCAGCAGCAGCGGGAGCACAGATACGCAGTATTTT
CASSSGSTDTQYF
>TRBJ2-5|TRBV7-2|-|-
TGTGCCAGCAGCTTAGGTGGACTCGGGACCCAGTACTTC
CASSLGGLGTQYF
>TRBJ2-3|TRBV15|-|-
TGTGCCACCAGCAGAGATAATCCGGATACGCAGTATTTT
CATSRDNPDTQYF
>TRBJ1-6|TRBV3-1/TRBV3-2|-|-
TGTGCCAGCAGCGCGCGGCACAGGGTCGGTAATTCACCCCTCCACTTT
CASSARHRVGNSPLHF
>TRBJ2-3|TRBV3-1/TRBV3-2|-|-
TGTGCCAGCAGTCGTGTCTCAGATACGCAGTATTTT
CASSRVSDTQYF
>TRBJ2-6|TRBV7-9|-|few
TGTGCCAGCAGCTTAACACAACAGGTTTTCCTATCTGGGGCCAACGTCCTGACTTTC
CASSLTQQVFLSGANVLTF
>TRBJ2-1|TRBV10-3|-|-
TGTGCCGCCCTGGGCAGCGGGGACAACAATGAGCAGTTCTTC
CAALGSGDNNEQFF
>TRBJ1-2|TRBV27|-|-
TGTGCCAGCAGTTTCGGTACCAACTATGGCTACACCTTC
CASSFGTNYGYTF
>TRBJ2-1|TRBV2|TRBD2|-
TGTGCCAGCAGTGACCGTAGCGGGGGGGCCTATTACAATGAGCAGTTCTTC
CASSDRSGGAYYNEQFF
>TRBJ2-1|TRBV9|TRBD2|once
TGTGCCAGCAGCGCGGGACTAGCGGGGGGACGTGAGCAGTTCTTC
CASSAGLAGGREQFF
>TRBJ2-3|TRBV9|-|-
TGTGCCAGCAGCGTAGAGCTAGACGCCTCAGATACGCAGTATTTT
CASSVELDASDTQYF
>TRBJ1-2|TRBV29-1|TRBD1|-
TGCAGCGCCGACTACCGGACAGGGCACTACACCTTC
CSADYRTGHYTF
>TRBJ2-2|TRBV6-5|-|-
TGTGCCACAAGACAGGCTTTATCCGGGGAGCTGTTTTTT
CATRQALSGELFF
>TRBJ1-5|TRBV27|-|-
TGTGCCAGCAGTTTTACAGGGTTGGGGAAAAGCAATCAGCCCCAGCATTTT
CASSFTGLGKSNQPQHF
>TRBJ1-2|TRBV14|-|-
TGTGCCAGCAGCCAAGGGCGCCAGGACTATGGCTACACCTTC
CASSQGRQDYGYTF
>TRBJ1-2|TRBV6-5|TRBD1|-
TGTGCCAGCAGTTACCAGGGACAGTTGTATGGCTACACCTTC
CASSYQGQLYGYTF
>TRBJ2-7|TRBV10-3|TRBD2|once
TGTGCCATCTCCGCCGGGACTAGCGGCCCTCACGAGCAGTACTTC
CAISAGTSGPHEQYF
>TRBJ1-4|TRBV10-3|-|-
TGTGCCATCAGTGAGTCTTCCGCGACAGGAGGTGAAAAACTGTTTTTT
CAISESSATGGEKLFF
>TRBJ2-2|TRBV11-3|-|-
TGTGCCAGCAGCCGCCCCCGAGGGACCGGGGAGCTGTTTTTT
CASSRPRGTGELFF
>TRBJ2-5|TRBV4-1|-|-
TGCGCCAGCAGCCCGACTCGGTTGGTGTCACAAGAGACCCAGTACTTC
CASSPTRLVSQETQYF
>TRBJ1-5|TRBV6-1|-|once
TGTGCCAGCAGTGAAGCTATGCGGGGGATAAATCAGCCCCAGCATTTT
CASSEAMRGINQPQHF
>TRBJ1-2|TRBV2|-|-
TGTGCCAGCAGGGTAGCTACTAACTATGGCTACACCTTC
CASRVATNYGYTF